A selection of T cell receptor beta chains follows, all from one sample in a study of TIL therapy for anti-PD-1-resistant metastatic lung cancer. Profiling relied on immunoSEQ multiplex PCR, and the TCRdb table lists in-frame clones only, not all of them. The sample includes approximately 97,000 clones, roughly two thirds of them seen just once. The sample in question was tumor tissue, obtained at baseline. These receptors originate from a person aged 25 to 80 with non-small cell lung cancer. CDR3s include the opening cysteine and the closing phenylalanine or tryptophan. The order of the fields is J gene, V gene, D gene, CDR3 length, clone size, CDR3 DNA, CDR3 protein. D genes are given only for firm matches. Clone size is given for some rows only: seen once, a few or many times, or a class if the clone is expanded.

j_gene: TRBJ2-3; v_gene: TRBV6-2/TRBV6-3; d_gene: .; len: 12; abundance: .; CDR3nt: TGTGCCAGCAGTCTATTAACAGATACGCAGTATTTT; CDR3aa: CASSLLTDTQYF
j_gene: TRBJ2-5; v_gene: TRBV7-7; d_gene: .; len: 14; abundance: .; CDR3nt: TGTGCTAGCAGCTTATGGGACTCTTCGGAGACCCAGTACTTC; CDR3aa: CASSLWDSSETQYF
j_gene: TRBJ2-1; v_gene: TRBV4-3; d_gene: TRBD2; len: 15; abundance: .; CDR3nt: TGCGCCAGTGAGACTAGCGTAAGCTCCTACAATGAGCAGTTCTTC; CDR3aa: CASETSVSSYNEQFF
j_gene: TRBJ2-2; v_gene: TRBV7-2; d_gene: TRBD2; len: 14; abundance: few; CDR3nt: TGTGCCAGCAGCCCTGGGACTACCACCGGGGAGCTGTTTTTT; CDR3aa: CASSPGTTTGELFF
j_gene: TRBJ1-1; v_gene: TRBV18; d_gene: .; len: 14; abundance: .; CDR3nt: TGTGCCAGCTCACCACCGTTGGTGAACACTGAAGCTTTCTTT; CDR3aa: CASSPPLVNTEAFF
j_gene: TRBJ2-5; v_gene: TRBV21-1; d_gene: .; len: 16; abundance: .; CDR3nt: TGTGCCAGCAGCATAGAAGATAGGGGGTCCCAAGAGACCCAGTACTTC; CDR3aa: CASSIEDRGSQETQYF
j_gene: TRBJ2-3; v_gene: TRBV4-2; d_gene: .; len: 17; abundance: .; CDR3nt: TGTGCCAGCAGCCAAGGGCGGGGCCGGTTTGGGGCAGATACGCAGTATTTT; CDR3aa: CASSQGRGRFGADTQYF
j_gene: TRBJ1-5; v_gene: TRBV4-1; d_gene: .; len: 17; abundance: few; CDR3nt: TGCGCCAGCAGCCAAGGGTTTCAGACTTATAGCAATCAGCCCCAGCATTTT; CDR3aa: CASSQGFQTYSNQPQHF
j_gene: TRBJ2-6; v_gene: TRBV2; d_gene: TRBD1; len: 15; abundance: .; CDR3nt: TGTGCCAGCAGAGGCCGGGACAGGGGCCCCAACGTCCTGACTTTC; CDR3aa: CASRGRDRGPNVLTF
j_gene: TRBJ1-1; v_gene: TRBV4-2; d_gene: .; len: 14; abundance: .; CDR3nt: TGTGCCAGCAGCCAAGCGACCGTGGGGACTGAAGCTTTCTTT; CDR3aa: CASSQATVGTEAFF
j_gene: TRBJ2-7; v_gene: TRBV7-2; d_gene: TRBD2; len: 14; abundance: .; CDR3nt: TGTGCCAGCAAAAAAGCGGGGAGCTCCTACGAGCAGTACTTC; CDR3aa: CASKKAGSSYEQYF